This T cell receptor beta chain was recorded in a study of T-cell reconstitution after alpha-beta-depleted transplantation in children (dated by TCRdb to 2015 to 2016). A note on the overall study: T-cell immune reconstitution after TCRalphabeta/CD19-depleted allogeneic hematopoietic cell transplantation in children was quantitatively tracked in the study by means of TCR repertoire profiling.

To prepare the library, PCR was applied. The instrument was an Illumina HiSeq 2500. Molecular barcoding was employed in the preparation of TCR libraries, with unique molecular identifiers being used to normalize TCRbeta repertoire quantification. The public reads were quality trimmed at Q25 with fastp and then assembled into clones with MiXCR by TCRdb, keeping productive beta chains. Each CDR3 protein appears once, grouped with its most common genes and DNA. The table for this sample lists 300,000 to 350,000 distinct CDR3 sequences; 20% to 30% of them were counted only once. In total, the top ten clones hold approximately 11% of the sample. Findings and caveats that apply to the study as a whole: In some patients, high TCRbeta diversity at day 60 was attributed to recipient T cells and intrathymic progenitors that had survived conditioning. About two months after transplant, the apparently early recovery of alphabetaT-cell counts reportedly depended on just several hundred clones that had expanded rapidly and came from non-depleted graft cells. Hyperexpanded clone frequencies declined over subsequent months; after one year, T-cell counts and TCRbeta diversity were mostly attributed to newly produced T cells.

The treatment or condition label for this specimen denotes: allogeneic hematopoietic cell transplantation with graft depleted of TCRalphabeta T cells and CD19 B cells. Transplant recipients were children who received TCRalphabeta/CD19-depleted allogeneic hematopoietic cell grafts. The germline V gene specifies SGHTA as CDR1 and FQGTGA as CDR2. At the junction V is shortened by 1 base and J by 8 bases; bases outside the gene matches: 3. Measured from the cysteine to the phenylalanine, the CDR3 is 13 residues long. The CDR3 DNA has 39 bases and is translated from base 1. A word on this clonotype: Its recognized antigen is unknown. Base qualities are not at hand, and no much larger clone is one base apart.

The V gene is TRBV7-3 and the J gene is TRBJ1-2, with 8 bases in between that match TRBD1. The sequence was collected from a male patient younger than 18 who had a stem cell transplant for acute lymphoblastic leukemia, so the T cells may come from the graft donor. Here the sequenced sample was PBMCs, mostly from graft donor cells, taken 180 days after TCRalphabeta/CD19-depleted stem cell transplant. CDR3 region: CASSLSRGLGYTF. The sequenced DNA is TGTGCCAGCAGCTTAAGCAGGGGGCTCGGCTACACCTTC.